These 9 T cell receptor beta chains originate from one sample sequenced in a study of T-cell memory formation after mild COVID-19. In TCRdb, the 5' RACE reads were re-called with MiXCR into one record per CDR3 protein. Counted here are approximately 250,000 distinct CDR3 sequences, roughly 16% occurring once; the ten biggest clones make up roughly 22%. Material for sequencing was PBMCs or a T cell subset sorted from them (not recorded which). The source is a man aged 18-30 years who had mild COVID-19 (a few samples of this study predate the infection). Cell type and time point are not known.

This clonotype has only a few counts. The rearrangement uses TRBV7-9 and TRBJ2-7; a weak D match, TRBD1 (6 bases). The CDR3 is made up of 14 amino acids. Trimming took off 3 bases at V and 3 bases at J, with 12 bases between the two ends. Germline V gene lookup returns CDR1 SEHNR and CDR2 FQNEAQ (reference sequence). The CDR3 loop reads CASSFGDINYEQYV. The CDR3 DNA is TGTGCCAGCAGCTTTGGGGACATAAACTACGAGCAGTACGTC.

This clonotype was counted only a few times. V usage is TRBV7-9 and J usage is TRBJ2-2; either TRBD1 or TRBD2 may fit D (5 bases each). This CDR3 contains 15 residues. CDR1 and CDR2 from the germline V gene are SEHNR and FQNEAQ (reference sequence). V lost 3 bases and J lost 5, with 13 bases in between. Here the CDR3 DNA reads TGTGCCAGCAGCTTCCGGGACCCAGGAACCGGGGAGCTGTTTTTT. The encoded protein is CASSFRDPGTGELFF.

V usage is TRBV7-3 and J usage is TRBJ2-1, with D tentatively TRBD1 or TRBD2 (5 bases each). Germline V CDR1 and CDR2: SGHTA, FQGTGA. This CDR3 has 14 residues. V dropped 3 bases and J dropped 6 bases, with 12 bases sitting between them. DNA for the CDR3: TGTGCCAGCAGCTTGGGGACCCTCTCCAATGAGCAGTTCTTC. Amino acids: CASSLGTLSNEQFF.

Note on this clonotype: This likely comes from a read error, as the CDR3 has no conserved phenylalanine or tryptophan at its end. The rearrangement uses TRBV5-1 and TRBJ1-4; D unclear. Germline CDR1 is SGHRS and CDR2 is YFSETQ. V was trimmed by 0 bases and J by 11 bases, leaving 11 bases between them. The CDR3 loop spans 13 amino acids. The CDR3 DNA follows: TGCGCCAGCAGCTTGGAGACCCCAGTGAAACTGTTTGTT. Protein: CASSLETPVKLFV.

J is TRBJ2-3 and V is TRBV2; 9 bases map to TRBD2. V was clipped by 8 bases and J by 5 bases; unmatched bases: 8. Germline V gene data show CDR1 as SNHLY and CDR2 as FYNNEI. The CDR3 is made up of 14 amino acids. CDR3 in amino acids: CASGRTSVVDTQYF. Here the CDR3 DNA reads TGTGCCAGCGGGAGGACTAGCGTTGTAGATACGCAGTATTTT.

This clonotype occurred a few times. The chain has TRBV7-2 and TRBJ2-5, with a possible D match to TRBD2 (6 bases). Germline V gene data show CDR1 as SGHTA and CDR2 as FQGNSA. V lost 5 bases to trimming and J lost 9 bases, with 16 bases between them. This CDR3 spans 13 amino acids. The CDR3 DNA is TGTGCCAGCAGCACGGACGGGAGAGTGCCCCAGTACTTC. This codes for CASSTDGRVPQYF.

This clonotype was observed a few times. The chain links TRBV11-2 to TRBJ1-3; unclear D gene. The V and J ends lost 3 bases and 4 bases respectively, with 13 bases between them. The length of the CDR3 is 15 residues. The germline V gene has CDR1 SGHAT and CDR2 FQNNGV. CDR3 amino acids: CASSFGRREGNTIYF. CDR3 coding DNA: TGTGCCAGCAGCTTTGGGCGGCGAGAGGGAAACACCATATATTTT.

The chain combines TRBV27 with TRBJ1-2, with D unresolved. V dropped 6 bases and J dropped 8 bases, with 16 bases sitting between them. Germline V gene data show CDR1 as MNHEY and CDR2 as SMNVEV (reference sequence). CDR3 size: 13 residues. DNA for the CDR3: TGTGCCAGCAGCCTAGGGAGGACGGGAGGCTACACCTTC. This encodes CASSLGRTGGYTF.

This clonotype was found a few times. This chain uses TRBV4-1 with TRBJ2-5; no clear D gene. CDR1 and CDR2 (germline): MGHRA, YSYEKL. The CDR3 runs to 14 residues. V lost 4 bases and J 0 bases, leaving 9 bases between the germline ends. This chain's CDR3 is CASSRTLYQETQYF. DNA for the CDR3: TGCGCCAGCAGCCGCACCCTGTACCAAGAGACCCAGTACTTC.